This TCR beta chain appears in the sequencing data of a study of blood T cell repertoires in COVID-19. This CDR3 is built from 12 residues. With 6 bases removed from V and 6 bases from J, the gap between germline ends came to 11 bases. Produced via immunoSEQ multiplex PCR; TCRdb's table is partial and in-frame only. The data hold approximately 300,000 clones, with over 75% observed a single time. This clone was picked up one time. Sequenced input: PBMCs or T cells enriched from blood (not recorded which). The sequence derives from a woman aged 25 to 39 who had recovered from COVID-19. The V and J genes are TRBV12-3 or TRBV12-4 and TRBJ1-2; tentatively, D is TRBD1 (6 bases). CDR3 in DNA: TGTGCCAGCAGCCGGACAGTAGATGGCTACACCTTC. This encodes CASSRTVDGYTF.